This T cell receptor beta chain was recorded in a study of graft-versus-host responses after intestinal transplantation. Study details: Recipients underwent multivisceral, liver-intestinal, or isolated intestinal transplants. Recipients were all induced with anti-thymocyte globulin, then given tacrolimus and steroids for around three years. Study outcomes and limitations: Elevated graft-versus-host to host-versus-graft clonal ratios in allografts were recorded for patients with graft-donor T cell macrochimerism. Among circulating GvH clones, peak levels were associated with early post-transplant declines in HvG clones.

Assay used: immunoSEQ multiplex PCR; TCRdb lists only in-frame clones, some missing. This sample has under 75,000 clones; around 90% occur once, and the top ten carry roughly 4%. Trimming cost V 0 bases and J 0 bases; bases outside gene matches: 3. Germline loops: CDR1 LGHNA, CDR2 YSLEER. CDR3 size: 17 residues. Notes on this clone: Its antigen remains unidentified.

This rearrangement joins TRBV4-3 to TRBJ1-4; 8 positions agree with TRBD1. The starting material was unstimulated CD8+ T cells sorted from spleen or lymph node cells, obtained before transplant. This sequence was found in a human donor who was the organ donor for an intestinal transplant. CDR3 in amino acids: CASSQDGQGTTNEKLFF. In DNA, the CDR3 is TGCGCCAGCAGCCAAGACGGACAGGGCACAACTAATGAAAAACTGTTTTTT.